These 17 T cell receptor beta chains were all obtained from the same sample, sequenced in a study of cytomegalovirus exposure and HLA in healthy donors. TCRdb's copy holds only in-frame clones and misses some; the assay was immunoSEQ multiplex PCR. The table lists under 400,000 clones, 70% to 90% of them singletons. Sequencing was carried out using PBMCs. The source is a woman aged 18-29 years in good health and CMV-seronegative.

This clone was seen just once. The V gene is TRBV5-1, the J gene TRBJ2-1; tentatively, D is TRBD1 (5 bases). The CDR3 covers 16 residues. The V end was cut by 2 bases, the J end by 0 bases, with 12 bases between. Germline V gene data show CDR1 as SGHRS and CDR2 as YFSETQ. CDR3 nucleotides: TGCGCCAGCAGCTTCGCCCCAGGGTCCTCCTACAATGAGCAGTTCTTC. Encoded protein: CASSFAPGSSYNEQFF. Together with reference TRBV5-1 and TRBJ2-1, the CDR3 gives the full variable domain: KAGVTQTPRYLIKTRGQQVTLSCSPISGHRSVSWYQQTPGQGLQFLFEYFSETQRNKGNFPGRFSGRQFSNSRSEMNVSTLELGDSALYLCASSFAPGSSYNEQFFGPGTRLTVL.

For the CDR3, the DNA is TGTGCCTGGAAGTTCGGGGGGGACACTGAAGCTTTCTTT. Its protein product is CAWKFGGDTEAFF. The genes are TRBV30 and TRBJ1-1, with D possibly being TRBD1 (5 bases). V was clipped by 4 bases and J by 3 bases, with 12 bases between them. Germline V gene lookup returns CDR1 GTSNPN and CDR2 SVGIG (reference sequence). This CDR3 contains 13 residues.

CDR3: CASSPGTGGEYGYTF. CDR3 DNA: TGTGCCAGCTCACCGGGGACAGGGGGCGAATATGGCTACACCTTC. The chain is built from TRBV18 and TRBJ1-2; 12 nucleotides match TRBD1. V gave up 3 bases and J gave up 5 bases; unmatched junction bases: 4. The CDR3 contains 15 residues. CDR1 is KGHSH, CDR2 LQKENI, per germline.

This chain links TRBV6-1 with TRBJ1-1, with 7 positions matching TRBD1. Trimming removed 8 bases from V and 4 bases from J; junction bases left unmatched: 7. This CDR3 is 13 amino acids long. Germline assignment: CDR1 MNHNS and CDR2 SASEGT. For the CDR3, the DNA is TGTGCCAGCCTACCGACAGGGACCACTGAAGCTTTCTTT. It codes for CASLPTGTTEAFF.

V and J are TRBV28 and TRBJ1-6, with 7 nucleotides matching TRBD1. Germline values: CDR1 MDHEN, CDR2 SYDVKM. The CDR3 covers 14 residues. After removal of 3 bases from V and 9 bases from J, the junction contained 5 bases not matched to a gene. The CDR3 spells CASSFRGGGSPLHF. CDR3 sequence (DNA): TGTGCCAGCAGTTTTCGAGGGGGCGGTTCACCCCTCCACTTT.

The genes are TRBV5-3 and TRBJ2-7; 8 bases align to TRBD2. TRBV5-3 qualifies as an ORF whose function is uncertain. Trimming at V came to 0 bases and at J to 6 bases, leaving 14 bases not matched to a gene. This CDR3 contains 17 residues. CDR3 DNA: TGTGCCAGAAGCTTGGCGGGCAAGCGAACAGCGGGGGCCGAGCAGTACTTC. It is translated as CARSLAGKRTAGAEQYF.

V usage is TRBV19 and J usage is TRBJ2-3; D is uncertain. Per the germline V gene, CDR1 is LNHDA and CDR2 is SQIVND (reference sequence). The length of the CDR3 is 14 residues. The V end lost 6 bases, the J end lost 2 bases, and 12 bases lay between the germline ends. CDR3 sequence (DNA): TGTGCCAGTAGCCGAGTGGGCGCCACAGATACGCAGTATTTT. It is translated as CASSRVGATDTQYF.

This clone was seen only a few times. The J gene is TRBJ1-2, the V gene TRBV30, with D perhaps matching TRBD1 (6 bases). V lost 0 bases to trimming and J lost 4 bases, with 9 bases between them. CDR1 is GTSNPN and CDR2 is SVGIG in the germline V gene (reference sequence). The length of the CDR3 is 13 residues. The CDR3 protein is CAWSVSRGYGYTF. Here the CDR3 DNA reads TGTGCCTGGAGTGTCTCCAGGGGCTATGGCTACACCTTC. Drawing the rest from reference TRBV30 and TRBJ1-2, the complete variable domain is SQTIHQWPATLVQPVGSPLSLECTVEGTSNPNLYWYRQAAGRGLQLLFYSVGIGQISSEVPQNLSASRPQDRQFILSSKKLLLSDSGFYLCAWSVSRGYGYTFGSGTRLTVV.

The chain recombines TRBV7-9 with TRBJ1-1; TRBD1 matches 8 bases. The junction had 15 bases not matched to a gene; V was cut back by 5 bases and J by 1 base. The germline gives CDR1 SEHNR, CDR2 FQNEAQ (reference sequence). This CDR3 contains 18 residues. The chain's CDR3 is CASSPNEGRGLSNTEAFF. For the CDR3, the DNA is TGTGCCAGCAGCCCTAATGAGGGCAGGGGGCTTTCGAACACTGAAGCTTTCTTT.

This clone turned up a few times. The J gene is TRBJ1-2, the V gene TRBV4-1; 7 bases are a match to TRBD1. The ends lost 3 bases at V and 7 bases at J; junction bases unmatched: 14. Germline V gene sequence: CDR1 MGHRA, CDR2 YSYEKL. The CDR3 loop spans 16 amino acids. CDR3 coding DNA: TGCGCCAGCAGCCACGAAGGGAGACAGGGTGTAATTGGCTACACCTTC. It yields the protein CASSHEGRQGVIGYTF.

The CDR3 DNA reads as TGTGCCAGCAGCCAGACTAGCGGGGCCGCCTGGGCCCAGTACTTC. It encodes CASSQTSGAAWAQYF. The chain uses TRBV7-8 and TRBJ2-5; TRBD2 agrees at 11 bases. In germline, CDR1 is SGHVS, CDR2 FQNEAQ. This CDR3 region has 15 residues. Trimming at V came to 5 bases and at J to 9 bases, leaving 11 bases not matched to a gene.

The V and J genes are TRBV29-1 and TRBJ1-5; 7 bases match TRBD1. Germline trimming cut 6 bases from V and 4 bases from J; bases unmatched to any gene: 6. The CDR3 sequence is 13 residues long. CDR1 and CDR2 from the germline V gene are SQVTM and ANQGSEA. The CDR3 DNA reads TGCAGCGTCCGGGACAGCCTTAATCAGCCCCAGCATTTT. Translating it yields CSVRDSLNQPQHF.

This clone was seen just once. The chain recombines TRBV30 with TRBJ1-2; D unclear. Trimming pared 4 bases from V and 8 bases from J, leaving 17 bases between. CDR3 length equals 13 residues. Germline CDR1 GTSNPN, CDR2 SVGIG (reference sequence). The CDR3 DNA reads TGTGCCTGGACCATCATGGCGGGGTACGGCTACACCTTC. It is translated as CAWTIMAGYGYTF.

This clone was picked up one time. The chain carries TRBV28 and TRBJ2-5; perhaps TRBD1 as D (6 bases). This CDR3 is built from 16 residues. Germline loops: CDR1 MDHEN, CDR2 SYDVKM. V gave up 2 bases and J gave up 1 base, with 14 bases separating them. In DNA, the CDR3 is TGTGCCAGCAGTTTAATGGACAGCCTTTCCCAAGAGACCCAGTACTTC. It codes for CASSLMDSLSQETQYF.

This clone appeared a single time. This chain links TRBV9 with TRBJ1-2; TRBD1 might be the D (5 bases). The V end lost 6 bases, the J end lost 4 bases, and 22 bases lay between the germline ends. The length of the CDR3 is 16 residues. The germline gives CDR1 SGDLS, CDR2 YYNGEE. The CDR3 region is CASNFASGGSVYGYTF. Written as DNA, the CDR3 is TGTGCCAGCAATTTCGCCTCGGGGGGTTCAGTCTATGGCTACACCTTC.

V gene TRBV28 combines with J gene TRBJ2-5; 9 bases are shared with TRBD2. Germline V gives CDR1 MDHEN, CDR2 SYDVKM. Trimming cost V 5 bases and J 4 bases; bases outside gene matches: 20. The CDR3 is made up of 19 amino acids. This chain's CDR3 is CASSPRISGSARLIETQYF. DNA of the CDR3: TGTGCCAGCAGTCCTAGGATTAGCGGGAGTGCGCGTTTGATAGAGACCCAGTACTTC.

This chain connects TRBV10-3 to TRBJ1-6; D gene unclear. CDR1 and CDR2 from the germline V gene are ENHRY and SYGVKD. The CDR3 runs 18 residues. The V and J ends lost 6 bases and 10 bases respectively, with 28 bases between them. The CDR3 DNA is TGTGCCATCAGCCTTATCCCAGGTGCAGGCACGGCAGACTCACCCCTCCACTTT. It translates to CAISLIPGAGTADSPLHF.